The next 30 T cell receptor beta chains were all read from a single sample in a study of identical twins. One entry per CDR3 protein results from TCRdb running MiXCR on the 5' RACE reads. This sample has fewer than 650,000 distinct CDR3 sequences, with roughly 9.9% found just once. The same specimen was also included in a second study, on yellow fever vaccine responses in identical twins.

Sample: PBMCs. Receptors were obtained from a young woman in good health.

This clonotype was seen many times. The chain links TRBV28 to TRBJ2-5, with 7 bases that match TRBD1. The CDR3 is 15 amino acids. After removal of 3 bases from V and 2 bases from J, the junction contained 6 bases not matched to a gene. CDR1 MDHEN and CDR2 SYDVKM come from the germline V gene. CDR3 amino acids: CASSFPLQGQETQYF. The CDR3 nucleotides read TGTGCCAGCAGTTTTCCTCTACAGGGGCAAGAGACCCAGTACTTC.

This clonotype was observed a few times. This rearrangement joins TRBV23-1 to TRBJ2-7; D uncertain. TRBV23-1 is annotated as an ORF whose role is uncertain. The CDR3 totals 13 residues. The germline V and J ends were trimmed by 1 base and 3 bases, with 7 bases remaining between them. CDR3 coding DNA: TGCGCCAGCAGTCAATGCCAGCTCTACGAGCAGTACTTC. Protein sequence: CASSQCQLYEQYF.

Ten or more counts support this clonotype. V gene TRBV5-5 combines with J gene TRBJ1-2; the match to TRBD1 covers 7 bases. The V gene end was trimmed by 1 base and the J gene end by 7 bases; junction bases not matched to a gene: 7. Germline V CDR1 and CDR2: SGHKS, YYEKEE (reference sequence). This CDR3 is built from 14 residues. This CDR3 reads CASSLTQGGSGYTF. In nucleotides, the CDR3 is TGTGCCAGCAGCTTGACCCAGGGGGGTAGTGGCTACACCTTC.

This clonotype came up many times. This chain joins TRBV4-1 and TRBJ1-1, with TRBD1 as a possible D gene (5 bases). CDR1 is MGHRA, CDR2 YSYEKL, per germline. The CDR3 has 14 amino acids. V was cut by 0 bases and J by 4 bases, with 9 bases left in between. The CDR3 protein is CASSQEGTFTEAFF. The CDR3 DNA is TGCGCCAGCAGCCAAGAGGGGACGTTCACTGAAGCTTTCTTT.

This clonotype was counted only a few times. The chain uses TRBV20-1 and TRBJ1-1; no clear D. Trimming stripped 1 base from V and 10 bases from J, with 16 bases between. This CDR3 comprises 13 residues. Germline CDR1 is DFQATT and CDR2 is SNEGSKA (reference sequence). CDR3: CSARVWDQLGAFF. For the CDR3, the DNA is TGCAGTGCTAGAGTTTGGGATCAACTGGGAGCTTTCTTT.

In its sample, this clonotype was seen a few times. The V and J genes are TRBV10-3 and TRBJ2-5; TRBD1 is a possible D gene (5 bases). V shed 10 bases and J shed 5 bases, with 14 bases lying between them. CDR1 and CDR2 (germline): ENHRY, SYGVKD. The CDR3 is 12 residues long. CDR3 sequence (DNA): TGTGCCACAGGGTCCGGGTCGGAGACCCAGTACTTC. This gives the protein CATGSGSETQYF.

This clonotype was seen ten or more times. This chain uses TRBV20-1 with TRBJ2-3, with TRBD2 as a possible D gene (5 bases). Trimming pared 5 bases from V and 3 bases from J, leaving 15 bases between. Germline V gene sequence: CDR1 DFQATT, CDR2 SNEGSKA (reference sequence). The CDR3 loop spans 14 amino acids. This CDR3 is CSAPGSVGTDTQYF. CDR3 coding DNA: TGCAGTGCTCCGGGTAGCGTGGGGACAGATACGCAGTATTTT.

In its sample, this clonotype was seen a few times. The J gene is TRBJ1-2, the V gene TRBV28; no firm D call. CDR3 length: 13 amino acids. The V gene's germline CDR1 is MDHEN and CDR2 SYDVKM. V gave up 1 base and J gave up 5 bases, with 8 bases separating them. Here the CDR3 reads CASSLFGRYGYTF. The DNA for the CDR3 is TGTGCCAGCAGTTTATTCGGCAGATATGGCTACACCTTC.

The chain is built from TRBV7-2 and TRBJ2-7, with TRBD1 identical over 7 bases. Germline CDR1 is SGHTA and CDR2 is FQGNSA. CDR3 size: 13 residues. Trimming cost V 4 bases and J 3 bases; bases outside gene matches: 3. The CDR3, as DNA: TGTGCCAGCAGCTGGGGACAGCTCTACGAGCAGTACTTC. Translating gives CASSWGQLYEQYF.

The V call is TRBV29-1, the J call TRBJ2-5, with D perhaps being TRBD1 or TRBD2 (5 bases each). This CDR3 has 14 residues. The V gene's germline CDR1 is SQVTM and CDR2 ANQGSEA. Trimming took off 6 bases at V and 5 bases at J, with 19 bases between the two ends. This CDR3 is CSVRGTENQETQYF. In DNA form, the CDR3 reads TGCAGCGTCCGTGGGACGGAGAATCAGGAGACCCAGTACTTC.

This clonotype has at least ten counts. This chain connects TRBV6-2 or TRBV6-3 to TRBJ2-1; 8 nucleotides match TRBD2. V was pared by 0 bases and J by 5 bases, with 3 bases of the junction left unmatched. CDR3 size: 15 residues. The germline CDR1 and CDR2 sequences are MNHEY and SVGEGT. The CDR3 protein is CASSYSTSEDNEQFF. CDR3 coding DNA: TGTGCCAGCAGTTACTCGACTAGCGAGGACAATGAGCAGTTCTTC.

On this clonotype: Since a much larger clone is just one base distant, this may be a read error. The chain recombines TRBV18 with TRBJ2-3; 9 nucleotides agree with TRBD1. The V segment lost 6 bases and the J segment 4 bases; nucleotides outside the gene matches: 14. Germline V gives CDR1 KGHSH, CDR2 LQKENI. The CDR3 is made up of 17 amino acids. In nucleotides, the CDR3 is TGTGCCAGCTCTCGAAACACCGGGACAGGGAGCGCAGATACGCAGTATTTT. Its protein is CASSRNTGTGSADTQYF.

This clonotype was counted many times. CDR3 nucleotide sequence: TGTGCCAGCAGCTTACTTTACAGGCCCTATGGCTACACCTTC. Translated: CASSLLYRPYGYTF. The chain combines TRBV11-2 with TRBJ1-2; D possibly corresponds to TRBD1 (5 bases). The CDR3 loop spans 14 amino acids. Trimming cost V 2 bases and J 4 bases, with 11 bases left between them. From germline, CDR1 is SGHAT and CDR2 FQNNGV.

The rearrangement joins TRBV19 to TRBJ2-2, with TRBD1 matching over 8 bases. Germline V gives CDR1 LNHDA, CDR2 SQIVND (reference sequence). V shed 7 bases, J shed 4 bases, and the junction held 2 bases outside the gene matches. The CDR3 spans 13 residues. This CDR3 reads CASNTGGTGELFF. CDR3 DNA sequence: TGTGCCAGTAATACAGGGGGCACCGGGGAGCTGTTTTTT.

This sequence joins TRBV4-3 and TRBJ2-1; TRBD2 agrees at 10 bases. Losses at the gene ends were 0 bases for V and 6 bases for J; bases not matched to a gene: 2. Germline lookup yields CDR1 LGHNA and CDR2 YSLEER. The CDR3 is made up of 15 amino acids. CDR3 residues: CASSQELAGRNEQFF. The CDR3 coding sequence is TGCGCCAGCAGCCAAGAACTAGCGGGACGCAATGAGCAGTTCTTC.

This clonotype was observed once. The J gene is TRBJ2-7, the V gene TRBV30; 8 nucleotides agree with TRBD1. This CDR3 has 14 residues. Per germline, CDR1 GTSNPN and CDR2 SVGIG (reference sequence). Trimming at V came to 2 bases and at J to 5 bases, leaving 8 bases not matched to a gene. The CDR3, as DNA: TGTGCCTGGAGTATTCGGCAGGGGGCCCACGAGCAGTACTTC. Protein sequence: CAWSIRQGAHEQYF.

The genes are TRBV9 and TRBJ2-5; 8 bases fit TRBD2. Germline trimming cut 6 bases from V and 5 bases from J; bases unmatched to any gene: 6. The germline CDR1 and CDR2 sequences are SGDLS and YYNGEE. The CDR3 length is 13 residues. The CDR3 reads CASTRGGEETQYF. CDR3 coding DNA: TGTGCCAGCACTCGGGGGGGCGAGGAGACCCAGTACTTC.

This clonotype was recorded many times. Written as DNA, the CDR3 is TGTGCCAGCAGCCCCCGGGGGGCTAGCACAGATACGCAGTATTTT. Protein product: CASSPRGASTDTQYF. The rearrangement joins TRBV9 to TRBJ2-3; D might be TRBD2 (7 bases). The CDR3 spans 15 residues. V lost 4 bases and J 0 bases, leaving 12 bases between the germline ends. Per germline, CDR1 SGDLS and CDR2 YYNGEE.

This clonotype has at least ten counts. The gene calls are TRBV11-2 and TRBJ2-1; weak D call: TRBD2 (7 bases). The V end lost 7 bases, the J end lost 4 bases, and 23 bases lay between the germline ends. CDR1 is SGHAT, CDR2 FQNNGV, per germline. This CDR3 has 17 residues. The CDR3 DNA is TGTGCCAGCACTTTAGGGGGGAGGGCTTTCGGTTACAATGAGCAGTTCTTC. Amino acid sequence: CASTLGGRAFGYNEQFF. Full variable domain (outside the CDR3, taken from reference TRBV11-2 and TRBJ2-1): EAGVAQSPRYKIIEKRQSVAFWCNPISGHATLYWYQQILGQGPKLLIQFQNNGVVDDSQLPKDRFSAERLKGVDSTLKIQPAKLEDSAVYLCASTLGGRAFGYNEQFFGPGTRLTVL.

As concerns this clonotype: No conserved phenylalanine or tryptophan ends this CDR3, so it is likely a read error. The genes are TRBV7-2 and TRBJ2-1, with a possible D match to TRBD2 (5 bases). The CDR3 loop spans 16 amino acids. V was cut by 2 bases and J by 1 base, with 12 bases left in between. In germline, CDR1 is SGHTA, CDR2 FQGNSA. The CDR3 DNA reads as TGTGCCAGCAGCTTAAGAGGGTATGATTCCTACAATGAGCAGTTCTTA. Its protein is CASSLRGYDSYNEQFL.

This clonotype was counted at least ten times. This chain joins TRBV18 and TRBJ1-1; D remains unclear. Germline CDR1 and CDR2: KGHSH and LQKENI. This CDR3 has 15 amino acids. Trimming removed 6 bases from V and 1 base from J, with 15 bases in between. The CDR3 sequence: CASSRVSSSNTEAFF. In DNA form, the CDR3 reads TGTGCCAGCTCGAGGGTCTCCTCTTCGAACACTGAAGCTTTCTTT.

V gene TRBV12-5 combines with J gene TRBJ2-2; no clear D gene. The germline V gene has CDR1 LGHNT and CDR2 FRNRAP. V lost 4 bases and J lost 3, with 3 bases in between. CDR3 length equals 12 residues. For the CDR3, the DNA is TGTGCTAGTGGTTCACACACCGGGGAGCTGTTTTTT. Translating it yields CASGSHTGELFF.

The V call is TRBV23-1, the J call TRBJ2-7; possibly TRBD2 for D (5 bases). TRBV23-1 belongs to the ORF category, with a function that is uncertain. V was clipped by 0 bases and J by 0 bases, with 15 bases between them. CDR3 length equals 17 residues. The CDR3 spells CASSQSVPGLLSYEQYF. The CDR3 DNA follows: TGCGCCAGCAGTCAATCGGTCCCAGGACTTCTCTCCTACGAGCAGTACTTC.

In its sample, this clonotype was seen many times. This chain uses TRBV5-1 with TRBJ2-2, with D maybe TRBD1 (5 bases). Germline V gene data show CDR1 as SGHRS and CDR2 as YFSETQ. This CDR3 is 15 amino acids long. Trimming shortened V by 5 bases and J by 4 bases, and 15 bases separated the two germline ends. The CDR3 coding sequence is TGCGCCAGCAGTACCGCAGGGATCAGCACCGGGGAGCTGTTTTTT. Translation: CASSTAGISTGELFF.

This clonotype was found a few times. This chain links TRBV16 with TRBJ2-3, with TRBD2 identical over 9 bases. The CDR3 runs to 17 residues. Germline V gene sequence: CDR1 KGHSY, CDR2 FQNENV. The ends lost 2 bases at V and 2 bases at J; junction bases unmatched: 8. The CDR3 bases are TGTGCCAGCAGCCAACAACCGACTAGCGGATTCACAGATACGCAGTATTTT. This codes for CASSQQPTSGFTDTQYF.

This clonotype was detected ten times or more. The chain's CDR3 is CASSLGLKGQGEQFF. The CDR3 bases are TGCGCCAGCAGCTTGGGGTTGAAGGGGCAGGGTGAGCAGTTCTTC. The genes are TRBV5-1 and TRBJ2-1; D perhaps matches TRBD1 (5 bases). Germline CDR1 reads SGHRS; CDR2 reads YFSETQ. CDR3 size: 15 residues. The V and J ends lost 0 bases and 9 bases respectively, with 16 bases between them.

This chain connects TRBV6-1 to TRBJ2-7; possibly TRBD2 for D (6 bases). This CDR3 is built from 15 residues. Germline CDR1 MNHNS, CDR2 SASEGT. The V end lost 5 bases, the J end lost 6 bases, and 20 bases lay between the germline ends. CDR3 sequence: CASSQNSGSLSEQYF. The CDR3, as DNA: TGTGCCAGCAGTCAAAATTCCGGGAGTTTAAGCGAGCAGTACTTC.

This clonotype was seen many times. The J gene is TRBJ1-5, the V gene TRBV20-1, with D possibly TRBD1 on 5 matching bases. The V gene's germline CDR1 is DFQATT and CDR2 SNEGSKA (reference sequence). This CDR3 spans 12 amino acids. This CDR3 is CSSGRKNQPQHF. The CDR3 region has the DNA TGCAGCTCAGGGAGGAAGAATCAGCCCCAGCATTTT.

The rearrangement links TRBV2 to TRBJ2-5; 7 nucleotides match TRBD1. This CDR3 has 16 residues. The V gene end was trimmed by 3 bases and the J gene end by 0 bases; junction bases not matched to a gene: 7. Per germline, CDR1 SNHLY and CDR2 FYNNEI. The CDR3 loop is CASSESTGQHQETQYF. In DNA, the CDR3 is TGTGCCAGCAGTGAGTCGACGGGACAGCACCAAGAGACCCAGTACTTC.

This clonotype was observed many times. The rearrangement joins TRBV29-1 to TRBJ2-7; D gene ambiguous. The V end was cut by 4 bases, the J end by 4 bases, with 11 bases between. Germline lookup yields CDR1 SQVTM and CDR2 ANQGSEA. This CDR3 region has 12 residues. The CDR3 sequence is CSVVGEPYEQYF. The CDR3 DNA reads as TGCAGCGTTGTGGGTGAGCCTTACGAGCAGTACTTC.